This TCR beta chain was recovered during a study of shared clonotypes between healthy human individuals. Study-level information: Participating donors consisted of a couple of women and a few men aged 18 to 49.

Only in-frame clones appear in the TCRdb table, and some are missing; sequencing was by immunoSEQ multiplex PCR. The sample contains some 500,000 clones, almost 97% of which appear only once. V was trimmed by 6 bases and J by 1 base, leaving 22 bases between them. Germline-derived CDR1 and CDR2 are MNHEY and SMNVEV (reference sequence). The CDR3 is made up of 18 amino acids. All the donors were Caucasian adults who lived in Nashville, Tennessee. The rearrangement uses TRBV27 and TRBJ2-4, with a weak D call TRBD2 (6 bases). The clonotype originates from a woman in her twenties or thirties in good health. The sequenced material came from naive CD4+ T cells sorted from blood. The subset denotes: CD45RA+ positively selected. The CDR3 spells CASRAPGTPSRAKNIQYF. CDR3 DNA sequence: TGTGCCAGCAGGGCCCCCGGGACTCCTTCAAGGGCCAAAAACATTCAGTACTTC.